These T cell receptor beta chains were read from a single sample in a study of shared clonotypes between healthy human individuals. Only in-frame clones appear in the TCRdb table, and some are missing; sequencing was by immunoSEQ multiplex PCR. Found here are around 370,000 clones, about 96% of them singletons; the top ten hold around 0.32%. Sequencing used memory CD8+ T cells sorted from blood. These receptors were collected from a man aged 25-45 years in good health. Each CDR3 is given with its conserved first and last residue. The D gene is left open where the match is weak. Size values are once, few and many counts, or a class for expanded clones, and some rows have none.

size: -; D: -; V: TRBV21-1; J: TRBJ2-1; DNA: TGTGCCAGCAGCGCCCCTTCCCCGGGACTAGCGGGCGAAAGCTCCTACAATGAGCAGTTCTTC; CDR3: CASSAPSPGLAGESSYNEQFF
size: -; D: TRBD2; V: TRBV5-1; J: TRBJ2-2; DNA: TGCGCCAGCAGGATCGGGACTACCTCAAACACCGGGGAGCTGTTTTTT; CDR3: CASRIGTTSNTGELFF
size: -; D: TRBD2; V: TRBV30; J: TRBJ2-5; DNA: TGTGCCTGGAGTGTAGGAGTCATGACTAGCGGGAGTTGGGAGACCCAGTACTTC; CDR3: CAWSVGVMTSGSWETQYF
size: -; D: -; V: TRBV27; J: TRBJ2-7; DNA: TGTGCCAGCAGTTTATCGACGCCGGGTAGCGGTACCTACGAGCAGTACTTC; CDR3: CASSLSTPGSGTYEQYF
size: -; D: TRBD1; V: TRBV6-1; J: TRBJ2-7; DNA: TGTGCCAGCAGTCACGGGACAGGGCTCCCCTACGAGCAGTACTTC; CDR3: CASSHGTGLPYEQYF
size: -; D: -; V: TRBV18; J: TRBJ2-4; DNA: TGTGCCAGCTCACCACGGAGGGGCCCTTTAGCCAAAAACATTCAGTACTTC; CDR3: CASSPRRGPLAKNIQYF
size: -; D: -; V: TRBV7-7; J: TRBJ2-2; DNA: TGTGCTAGCAGCCCGGACCAAACCGGGGAGCTGTTTTTT; CDR3: CASSPDQTGELFF
size: -; D: -; V: TRBV21-1; J: TRBJ2-7; DNA: TGTGCCAGCAGCCTCAGGACTAGCGGGCCCTACGAGCAGTACTTC; CDR3: CASSLRTSGPYEQYF
size: -; D: TRBD1; V: TRBV5-1; J: TRBJ2-1; DNA: TGCGCCAGCAGCCCCACGACAGGGGTCAATGAGCAGTTCTTC; CDR3: CASSPTTGVNEQFF
size: -; D: -; V: TRBV21-1; J: TRBJ1-1; DNA: TGTGCCAGCAGCAGACAGGGGAGGACTGAAGCTTTCTTT; CDR3: CASSRQGRTEAFF
size: -; D: -; V: TRBV28; J: TRBJ1-1; DNA: TGTGCCAGCAGTCTACTGCTCACTGAAGCTTTCTTT; CDR3: CASSLLLTEAFF
size: -; D: TRBD1; V: TRBV10-3; J: TRBJ2-3; DNA: TGTGCCATCAGTGAAGGGGACAGGGGACCAGATACGCAGTATTTT; CDR3: CAISEGDRGPDTQYF
size: -; D: TRBD2; V: TRBV4-1; J: TRBJ2-5; DNA: TGCGCCAGCAGCCAAGTCCCGGGGGGGCTAAGGGAGACCCAGTACTTC; CDR3: CASSQVPGGLRETQYF
size: -; D: -; V: TRBV7-3; J: TRBJ1-5; DNA: TGTGCCAGCATGGGGCAGCCTAATCAGCCCCAGCATTTT; CDR3: CASMGQPNQPQHF
size: -; D: -; V: TRBV6-6; J: TRBJ2-5; DNA: TGTGCCAGCAGTTACTCAGGGACAGAGACCCAGTACTTC; CDR3: CASSYSGTETQYF
size: -; D: -; V: TRBV4-2; J: TRBJ2-7; DNA: TGTGCCAGCAGCCAAGTGTCCGAAGAAAGCTCCTACGAGCAGTACTTC; CDR3: CASSQVSEESSYEQYF
size: -; D: -; V: TRBV23-1; J: TRBJ1-2; DNA: TGCGCCAGCAGTCAATCCGCCCGGGACGGGGATGGCTACACCTTC; CDR3: CASSQSARDGDGYTF
size: -; D: -; V: TRBV5-5; J: TRBJ1-1; DNA: TGTGCCAGCAGCTTGGTCGTCAGGGGCTTGATGAACACTGAAGCTTTCTTT; CDR3: CASSLVVRGLMNTEAFF
size: -; D: TRBD2; V: TRBV27; J: TRBJ2-1; DNA: TGTGCCAGCAGTTCGTTAGCGGGACCCTACAATGAGCAGTTCTTC; CDR3: CASSSLAGPYNEQFF
size: -; D: -; V: TRBV28; J: TRBJ1-1; DNA: TGTGCCAGCAGTCCACGACCCAGTCTGGGGTACACTGAAGCTTTCTTT; CDR3: CASSPRPSLGYTEAFF
size: -; D: -; V: TRBV5-6; J: TRBJ2-1; DNA: TGTGCCAGCAGCCTTGCAACGGGGCTAGCCAATGAGCAGTTCTTC; CDR3: CASSLATGLANEQFF
size: -; D: -; V: TRBV19; J: TRBJ1-1; DNA: TGTGCCAGTAGTATCCCCCCACACACGCGGGACACTGAAGCTTTCTTT; CDR3: CASSIPPHTRDTEAFF
size: -; D: -; V: TRBV6-1; J: TRBJ2-7; DNA: TGTGCCAGCAGTCCGGGACTGGGACCCTACGAGCAGTACTTC; CDR3: CASSPGLGPYEQYF
size: -; D: TRBD2; V: TRBV25-1; J: TRBJ2-4; DNA: TGTGCCAGCAGTCCAATCGGACTAGCGGGAGGTCCCATTCAGTACTTC; CDR3: CASSPIGLAGGPIQYF
size: -; D: TRBD1; V: TRBV18; J: TRBJ1-3; DNA: TGTGCCAGCTCACCAGTGTCAGGGGGTACGCGCGGAAACACCATATATTTT; CDR3: CASSPVSGGTRGNTIYF
size: once; D: TRBD2; V: TRBV28; J: TRBJ2-1; DNA: TGTGCCAGCACTCCTTGGATCCTCACTAGCGGGAGGACGAATGAGCAGTTCTTC; CDR3: CASTPWILTSGRTNEQFF
size: -; D: TRBD1; V: TRBV5-1; J: TRBJ2-4; DNA: TGCGCCAGCAGCCGGGACAGGGGAAAAAACATTCAGTACTTC; CDR3: CASSRDRGKNIQYF
size: -; D: -; V: TRBV28; J: TRBJ1-5; DNA: TGTGCCAGCAGTTACCGGGTCCTACCCCCAAATCAGCCCCAGCATTTT; CDR3: CASSYRVLPPNQPQHF
size: -; D: -; V: TRBV2; J: TRBJ2-2; DNA: TGTGCCAGTCTGGCCGGGGGACAGTACGGGGAGCTGTTTTTT; CDR3: CASLAGGQYGELFF
size: -; D: TRBD2; V: TRBV6-5; J: TRBJ2-1; DNA: TGTGCCAGCAGTTACGCGGGAGGATTCTACAATGAGCAGTTCTTC; CDR3: CASSYAGGFYNEQFF
size: -; D: TRBD2; V: TRBV7-3; J: TRBJ2-1; DNA: TGTGCCAGCAGCCCTATATCAACAGGACGCATAACCGGGACTAGATACAATGAGCAGTTCTTC; CDR3: CASSPISTGRITGTRYNEQFF
size: -; D: TRBD1; V: TRBV5-5; J: TRBJ1-1; DNA: TGTGCCAGCAGCGGTGACAGGGTTGAAGCTTTCTTT; CDR3: CASSGDRVEAFF
size: -; D: TRBD1; V: TRBV2; J: TRBJ1-1; DNA: TGTGCCAGCAGACAGGGGACTGAAGCTTTCTTT; CDR3: CASRQGTEAFF
size: -; D: -; V: TRBV9; J: TRBJ2-5; DNA: TGTGCCAGCAGCGTAGGGGGGACCCAAGAGACCCAGTACTTC; CDR3: CASSVGGTQETQYF
size: -; D: -; V: TRBV10-2; J: TRBJ2-7; DNA: TGCGCCAGCAGTGAGTCCAGGGACGAGCAGTACTTC; CDR3: CASSESRDEQYF
size: -; D: TRBD1; V: TRBV15; J: TRBJ2-3; DNA: TGTGCCACGGGACAGGGGGCCACAGATACGCAGTATTTT; CDR3: CATGQGATDTQYF
size: -; D: TRBD1; V: TRBV25-1; J: TRBJ2-5; DNA: TGTGCCAGCAGTCGACAGGGTGGGTTGGAGACCCAGTACTTC; CDR3: CASSRQGGLETQYF
size: -; D: -; V: TRBV11-1; J: TRBJ2-6; DNA: TGTGCCAGCAGCTCCGGACTTTCTGGGGCCAACGTCCTGACTTTC; CDR3: CASSSGLSGANVLTF
size: -; D: -; V: TRBV10-2; J: TRBJ1-5; DNA: TGCGCCAGCAGTGAGTCGGACAATCAGCCCCAGCATTTT; CDR3: CASSESDNQPQHF
size: -; D: TRBD1; V: TRBV6-6; J: TRBJ2-6; DNA: TGTGCCAGCCGGCAGGGGGCGCGAGGGGCCAACGTCCTGACTTTC; CDR3: CASRQGARGANVLTF
size: -; D: -; V: TRBV10-3; J: TRBJ2-1; DNA: TGTGCCGTTGGGCCGGGGATCTTCAAGAACTACAATGAGCAGTTCTTC; CDR3: CAVGPGIFKNYNEQFF
size: -; D: -; V: TRBV30; J: TRBJ2-7; DNA: TGTGCCTGGGGGGACGTATTTTCCTACGAGCAGTACTTC; CDR3: CAWGDVFSYEQYF
size: once; D: -; V: TRBV9; J: TRBJ1-2; DNA: TGTGCCAGCAGCCTCAGGGTGACCGCTCATTATGGCTACACCTTC; CDR3: CASSLRVTAHYGYTF
size: -; D: -; V: TRBV27; J: TRBJ2-7; DNA: TGTGCCAGCAGTTTATCTAATCCCCGGGACTTCTCCTACGAGCAGTACTTC; CDR3: CASSLSNPRDFSYEQYF
size: -; D: TRBD2; V: TRBV5-1; J: TRBJ2-3; DNA: TGCGCCAGCAGCTTTCCCCCCTTGACTAGCGGGGATACGCAGTATTTT; CDR3: CASSFPPLTSGDTQYF